Presented here are 14 T cell receptor beta chains from one specimen sequenced in a study of blood T cell repertoires in COVID-19. Some clones are missing from TCRdb's copy, which holds only in-frame ones; the method was immunoSEQ multiplex PCR. This table holds about 180,000 clones, approximately 77% found once. Specimen: peripheral blood. These receptors were obtained from a woman aged 80 or over with active or convalescent COVID-19.

CDR3 loop: CASSQLGTRGTGELFF. CDR3 bases: TGTGCCAGCAGCCAGTTGGGGACTAGAGGGACCGGGGAGCTGTTTTTT. The chain carries TRBV3-1 (or the pseudogene TRBV3-2) and TRBJ2-2; TRBD2 matches at 8 bases. After removal of 3 bases from V and 5 bases from J, the junction contained 8 bases not matched to a gene. CDR3 size: 16 residues. Germline loops: CDR1 LGHDT, CDR2 YNNKEL (reference sequence).

J is TRBJ1-1 and V is TRBV11-2; D is ambiguous. V lost 5 bases, J lost 4 bases, and 11 bases lay in between. Germline V gene lookup returns CDR1 SGHAT and CDR2 FQNNGV. This CDR3 is built from 13 residues. The CDR3 loop is CASSKDAGTEAFF. The CDR3 coding sequence is TGTGCCAGCAGCAAGGACGCGGGCACTGAAGCTTTCTTT.

The CDR3 DNA follows: TGCGCCAGCAGCGCAGGCGGGAGCTCCTACAATGAGCAGTTCTTC. This encodes CASSAGGSSYNEQFF. The chain carries TRBV5-1 and TRBJ2-1, with 7 bases matching TRBD2. The J segment lost 0 bases and the V segment lost 4 bases, leaving 4 bases of the junction unmatched. The CDR3 is made up of 15 amino acids. Per germline, CDR1 SGHRS and CDR2 YFSETQ. The entire variable domain, with the rest obtained from reference TRBV5-1 and TRBJ2-1, is as follows: KAGVTQTPRYLIKTRGQQVTLSCSPISGHRSVSWYQQTPGQGLQFLFEYFSETQRNKGNFPGRFSGRQFSNSRSEMNVSTLELGDSALYLCASSAGGSSYNEQFFGPGTRLTVL.

V gene TRBV27 combines with J gene TRBJ2-1, with TRBD2 identical over 7 bases. CDR1 and CDR2 (germline): MNHEY, SMNVEV (reference sequence). The CDR3 runs 18 residues. V shed 2 bases and J 5 bases; nucleotides not matched to a gene: 15. The CDR3: CASSLESERESSDNEQFF. In nucleotides, the CDR3 is TGTGCCAGCAGTTTAGAATCGGAGCGGGAATCATCCGACAATGAGCAGTTCTTC.

This clone was seen only a few times. The genes are TRBV5-1 and TRBJ1-2; 8 bases line up with TRBD1. Looked up from germline, CDR1 is SGHRS and CDR2 is YFSETQ. V trimming: 4 bases; J trimming: 1 base; junction bases outside the gene matches: 6. CDR3 length: 15 residues. The DNA of the CDR3 is TGCGCCAGCAGCCCGGGGACAGGACATAACTATGGCTACACCTTC. Amino acids: CASSPGTGHNYGYTF.

The rearrangement joins TRBV5-5 to TRBJ2-7, with TRBD1 matching 7 bases. CDR3 length: 14 residues. Germline loops: CDR1 SGHKS, CDR2 YYEKEE (reference sequence). J lost 0 bases, V lost 2 bases, and 2 bases had no gene match. CDR3 nucleotides: TGTGCCAGCAGCTTTAGGGGGCCCTCCTACGAGCAGTACTTC. Its translation is CASSFRGPSYEQYF.

The V call is TRBV7-9, the J call TRBJ2-1; no reliable D call. The CDR3 runs 15 residues. Germline loops: CDR1 SEHNR, CDR2 FQNEAQ (reference sequence). V gave up 6 bases and J gave up 8 bases, with 20 bases separating them. In DNA, the CDR3 is TGTGCCAGCAGGTCCCAGGTAAACTTTGTCGATGAGCAGTTCTTC. This sequence encodes CASRSQVNFVDEQFF.

The V call is TRBV7-9, the J call TRBJ1-2; D is unclear. This CDR3 is 17 amino acids long. V shed 5 bases and J shed 4 bases, with 23 bases lying between them. Germline CDR1 SEHNR, CDR2 FQNEAQ (reference sequence). The CDR3 bases are TGTGCCAGCAGCCCTAATATTAACCTTCTCCTTGCCTATGGCTACACCTTC. As protein: CASSPNINLLLAYGYTF. Full variable domain (missing parts from reference TRBV7-9 and TRBJ1-2): DTGVSQNPRHKITKRGQNVTFRCDPISEHNRLYWYRQTLGQGPEFLTYFQNEAQLEKSRLLSDRFSAERPKGSFSTLEIQRTEQGDSAMYLCASSPNINLLLAYGYTFGSGTRLTVV.

This clone was detected once. This chain connects TRBV6-6 to TRBJ2-5; 12 bases map to TRBD2. Germline V lookup: CDR1 MNHNY, CDR2 SVGAGI (reference sequence). The CDR3 contains 16 residues. The junction had 3 bases not matched to a gene; V was cut back by 2 bases and J by 2 bases. The CDR3 region is CASSYPGLAGQETQYF. In DNA, the CDR3 is TGTGCCAGCAGTTACCCTGGACTAGCGGGACAAGAGACCCAGTACTTC.

The rearrangement joins TRBV18 to TRBJ2-7; D may be TRBD2 (5 bases). This CDR3 comprises 12 residues. V lost 6 bases and J 3 bases, leaving 9 bases between the germline ends. Germline loops: CDR1 KGHSH, CDR2 LQKENI. For the CDR3, the DNA is TGTGCCAGCTCCGGGGTGGACTACGAGCAGTACTTC. This gives the protein CASSGVDYEQYF.

Regarding this clone: The same CDR3 can be traced to other DNA sequences in this sample. CDR3 region: CASSLGGNTEAFF. DNA for the CDR3: TGCGCCAGCAGCTTAGGCGGGAACACTGAAGCTTTCTTT. The chain combines TRBV5-1 with TRBJ1-1; D uncertain. Per the germline V gene, CDR1 is SGHRS and CDR2 is YFSETQ. This CDR3 spans 13 amino acids. The V end lost 2 bases, the J end lost 1 base, and 6 bases lay between the germline ends.

The gene calls are TRBV4-1 and TRBJ2-2, with 10 positions matching TRBD2. Losses at the gene ends were 1 base for V and 5 bases for J; bases not matched to a gene: 10. This CDR3 contains 18 residues. Germline loops: CDR1 MGHRA, CDR2 YSYEKL. The CDR3 here is CASSQGAGGPLRTGELFF. The CDR3 DNA reads as TGCGCCAGCAGCCAAGGAGCGGGAGGGCCTCTGAGGACCGGGGAGCTGTTTTTT.

The sample holds one count of this clone. This sequence joins TRBV13 and TRBJ2-1, with 12 positions matching TRBD2. In germline, CDR1 is PRHDT, CDR2 FYEKMQ (reference sequence). J gave up 8 bases and V 4 bases, and 9 bases lay outside the gene matches. The CDR3 length is 16 residues. The CDR3 here is CASSSQTSGRAHEQFF. The CDR3 DNA reads as TGTGCCAGCAGCTCCCAGACTAGCGGGAGAGCCCATGAGCAGTTCTTC. Full variable domain (remainder filled in from reference TRBV13 and TRBJ2-1): AAGVIQSPRHLIKEKRETATLKCYPIPRHDTVYWYQQGPGQDPQFLISFYEKMQSDKGSIPDRFSAQQFSDYHSELNMSSLELGDSALYFCASSSQTSGRAHEQFFGPGTRLTVL.

The chain couples TRBV5-6 to TRBJ2-5; no reliable D call. CDR1 is SGHDT and CDR2 is YYEEEE in the germline V gene. This CDR3 is 13 amino acids long. V was shortened by 7 bases and J by 5 bases, with 15 bases between the two germline ends. In nucleotides, the CDR3 is TGTGCCAGCGGAGACGGATCTCGGGAGACCCAGTACTTC. Its translation: CASGDGSRETQYF. The whole variable domain, remainder taken from reference TRBV5-6 and TRBJ2-5, is DAGVTQSPTHLIKTRGQQVTLRCSPKSGHDTVSWYQQALGQGPQFIFQYYEEEERQRGNFPDRFSGHQFPNYSSELNVNALLLGDSALYLCASGDGSRETQYFGPGTRLLVL.